The 17 T cell receptor beta chains reported below all come from one sample, sequenced in a study of T cell changes during pregnancy in multiple sclerosis. The protocol was immunoSEQ multiplex PCR, while the TCRdb copy is restricted to in-frame clones and leaves out a portion. The table has about 100,000 clones, 90% to 95% seen once. The material was peripheral blood, obtained before pregnancy. The receptors shown here come from a female donor with multiple sclerosis, enrolled in a pregnancy study.

Points on this clone: Different DNA sequences within this sample yield the same CDR3. V usage is TRBV19 and J usage is TRBJ1-1, with TRBD1 as a possible D gene (6 bases). Germline CDR1 and CDR2: LNHDA and SQIVND (reference sequence). The CDR3 covers 13 residues. V was clipped by 3 bases and J by 1 base, with 6 bases between them. This chain's CDR3 is CASSMTGNTEAFF. DNA of the CDR3: TGTGCCAGTAGTATGACAGGGAACACTGAAGCTTTCTTT.

The rearrangement joins TRBV5-1 to TRBJ2-3; tentatively, D is TRBD2 (6 bases). Germline-derived CDR1 and CDR2 are SGHRS and YFSETQ. Trimming shortened V by 5 bases and J by 4 bases, and 17 bases separated the two germline ends. CDR3 size: 15 residues. DNA for the CDR3: TGCGCCAGCAGGTTGCAGGAGGGTGGGGCAGATACGCAGTATTTT. It yields the protein CASRLQEGGADTQYF. The entire variable domain, with the rest obtained from reference TRBV5-1 and TRBJ2-3, is as follows: KAGVTQTPRYLIKTRGQQVTLSCSPISGHRSVSWYQQTPGQGLQFLFEYFSETQRNKGNFPGRFSGRQFSNSRSEMNVSTLELGDSALYLCASRLQEGGADTQYFGPGTRLTVL.

The chain carries TRBV28 and TRBJ2-3; 10 nucleotides agree with TRBD2. Trimming took 5 bases from V and 2 from J; bases not matched to a gene: 4. CDR1 and CDR2 (germline): MDHEN, SYDVKM. The CDR3 spans 15 residues. CDR3 sequence (DNA): TGTGCCAGCAGTCCAGGACTAGCGGACACAGATACGCAGTATTTT. As protein: CASSPGLADTDTQYF.

V gene TRBV11-2 combines with J gene TRBJ2-3; no reliable D call. From germline, CDR1 is SGHAT and CDR2 FQNNGV. V lost 6 bases, J lost 9 bases, and 13 bases lay in between. This CDR3 spans 12 amino acids. The CDR3 DNA follows: TGTGCCAGCAGTTTCCCATCCAGAACGCAGTATTTT. Translating gives CASSFPSRTQYF.

The chain joins TRBV11-1 to TRBJ2-7, with D possibly TRBD1 on 5 matching bases. The CDR3 runs 13 residues. Per germline, CDR1 SGHAT and CDR2 FQDESV (reference sequence). V shed 5 bases and J shed 4 bases, with 12 bases lying between them. The CDR3 nucleotides are TGTGCCAGCAGCAAGAGACAGATGTACGAGCAGTACTTC. Its protein is CASSKRQMYEQYF.

The chain couples TRBV27 to TRBJ1-1; the match to TRBD1 covers 8 bases. CDR3 length: 19 amino acids. CDR1 is MNHEY and CDR2 is SMNVEV in the germline V gene (reference sequence). The junction had 15 bases not matched to a gene; V was cut back by 2 bases and J by 1 base. The CDR3 DNA reads as TGTGCCAGCAGTTTAATAAGTTTAGCTGGACAGGGCGAGAACACTGAAGCTTTCTTT. Its translation: CASSLISLAGQGENTEAFF.

The chain is built from TRBV28 and TRBJ2-7, with D tentatively TRBD2 (5 bases). Germline CDR1 is MDHEN and CDR2 is SYDVKM. The CDR3 loop spans 13 amino acids. V lost 2 bases and J lost 9, with 14 bases in between. CDR3 nucleotide sequence: TGTGCCAGCAGTTTAGTTTCTCCGGGGTGGCAGTACTTC. This sequence encodes CASSLVSPGWQYF.

The chain recombines TRBV6-1 with TRBJ2-7, with TRBD2 as a possible D gene (7 bases). V lost 7 bases and J 6 bases, leaving 22 bases between the germline ends. Germline V CDR1 and CDR2: MNHNS, SASEGT. The CDR3 consists of 15 residues. In nucleotides, the CDR3 is TGTGCCAGCAAAATCGCGGGGGAAATCAGGGGCGAGCAGTACTTC. It translates to CASKIAGEIRGEQYF.

The chain carries TRBV19 and TRBJ2-1, with 7 bases that match TRBD1. With V trimmed by 5 bases and J by 7 bases, 5 bases remained unmatched. Germline CDR1 reads LNHDA; CDR2 reads SQIVND (reference sequence). CDR3 size: 13 residues. The CDR3: CASSWAGGNEQFF. In DNA form, the CDR3 reads TGTGCCAGTAGTTGGGCAGGGGGAAATGAGCAGTTCTTC.

The chain's CDR3 is CASSPVGGYYEQYF. CDR3 nucleotide sequence: TGCGCCAGCAGCCCCGTTGGCGGCTACTACGAGCAGTACTTC. The chain links TRBV4-1 to TRBJ2-7, with D unclear. Trimming removed 4 bases from V and 3 bases from J, with 13 bases in between. This CDR3 contains 14 residues. Per germline, CDR1 MGHRA and CDR2 YSYEKL.

The J gene is TRBJ2-7, the V gene TRBV29-1; 7 bases are a match to TRBD1. Germline CDR1 is SQVTM and CDR2 is ANQGSEA. The CDR3 consists of 13 residues. After removal of 4 bases from V and 2 bases from J, the junction contained 5 bases not matched to a gene. CDR3 coding DNA: TGCAGCGTTGTGAACAGGGGCCCCTACGAGCAGTACTTC. This translates into CSVVNRGPYEQYF.

This chain uses TRBV10-2 with TRBJ2-5; 14 bases agree with TRBD2. The CDR3 is 16 amino acids. Trimming took 3 bases from V and 5 from J; bases not matched to a gene: 5. The V gene's germline CDR1 is WSHSY and CDR2 SAAADI. The DNA of the CDR3 is TGCGCCAGCAGTGACGGGACTAGCGGGAGCAGTGAGACCCAGTACTTC. Translating gives CASSDGTSGSSETQYF.

This rearrangement joins TRBV28 to TRBJ2-5; 7 bases map to TRBD2. Germline V lookup: CDR1 MDHEN, CDR2 SYDVKM. The CDR3 extends over 14 amino acids. Unmatched junction bases numbered 5, after V lost 3 bases and J lost 4 bases. The CDR3 spells CASSFWGGGETQYF. In DNA form, the CDR3 reads TGTGCCAGCAGTTTCTGGGGGGGAGGAGAGACCCAGTACTTC.

This chain uses TRBV7-9 with TRBJ2-2; possible D gene TRBD1, 5 bases. CDR1 and CDR2 (germline): SEHNR, FQNEAQ (reference sequence). CDR3 length equals 16 residues. Between the trimmed V and J ends, which lost 0 bases and 4 bases, there was a span of 12 bases. CDR3 region: CASSLAAQGRTGELFF. The CDR3 DNA is TGTGCCAGCAGCTTAGCCGCGCAGGGTCGCACCGGGGAGCTGTTTTTT.

The chain links TRBV5-5 to TRBJ2-3; no firm D call. The CDR3 extends over 15 amino acids. V lost 0 bases to trimming and J lost 0 bases, with 8 bases between them. Germline CDR1 and CDR2: SGHKS and YYEKEE (reference sequence). The chain's CDR3 is CASSLAGLSTDTQYF. CDR3 coding DNA: TGTGCCAGCAGCTTGGCCGGTCTTAGCACAGATACGCAGTATTTT.

This clone was observed once. This chain connects TRBV25-1 to TRBJ2-7, with D tentatively TRBD2 (5 bases). The CDR3 is made up of 14 amino acids. V lost 1 base to trimming and J lost 0 bases, with 7 bases between them. Germline CDR1 is MGHDK and CDR2 is SYGVNS. The CDR3: CASSEFSDSYEQYF. In DNA, the CDR3 is TGTGCCAGCAGTGAATTTAGCGACTCCTACGAGCAGTACTTC.

The V call is TRBV11-3, the J call TRBJ1-5; 8 bases are shared with TRBD1. The trim removed 2 bases at V and 0 bases at J, leaving 6 bases unmatched. The CDR3 extends over 17 amino acids. CDR1 is SGHNT, CDR2 YENEEA, per germline. The CDR3, as DNA: TGTGCCAGCAGCTTAATCCCCCAGGGGGCTAGCAATCAGCCCCAGCATTTT. Translation: CASSLIPQGASNQPQHF. Drawing the rest from reference TRBV11-3 and TRBJ1-5, the complete variable domain is EAGVVQSPRYKIIEKKQPVAFWCNPISGHNTLYWYLQNLGQGPELLIRYENEEAVDDSQLPKDRFSAERLKGVDSTLKIQPAELGDSAVYLCASSLIPQGASNQPQHFGDGTRLSIL.